The 24 T cell receptor beta chains below were found in one sample sequenced in a study of T cell repertoires and HLA-DP antigens. Repertoires were generated with immunoSEQ multiplex PCR, while TCRdb's copy carries only in-frame clones and drops some. Here the sample spans about 73,000 clones, around 80% being singletons. These receptors' antigens are unknown. The specimen was CD4+ T cells from PBMCs. The receptors derive from a man aged 55-75 years in good health and CMV-seronegative.

This chain connects TRBV6-6 to TRBJ2-3; 8 nucleotides line up with TRBD1. This CDR3 comprises 14 residues. J was trimmed by 6 bases and V by 2 bases; bases with no gene match: 4. CDR1 MNHNY and CDR2 SVGAGI come from the germline V gene (reference sequence). The CDR3 bases are TGTGCCAGCAGTTACGGCAGGGGGCGCGATACGCAGTATTTT. Its protein product is CASSYGRGRDTQYF.

This sequence joins TRBV7-9 and TRBJ1-4; weak D call: TRBD1 (6 bases). The V end was cut by 3 bases, the J end by 5 bases, with 19 bases between. The CDR3 has 17 amino acids. The germline CDR1 and CDR2 sequences are SEHNR and FQNEAQ (reference sequence). The CDR3 coding sequence is TGTGCCAGCAGCTTTGGGCCCGGACAGAAGTCGAATGAAAAACTGTTTTTT. Its protein is CASSFGPGQKSNEKLFF.

The chain uses TRBV7-9 and TRBJ2-1, with D perhaps matching TRBD2 (6 bases). Per the germline V gene, CDR1 is SEHNR and CDR2 is FQNEAQ (reference sequence). This CDR3 comprises 13 residues. The germline V and J ends were trimmed by 8 bases and 8 bases, with 16 bases remaining between them. The CDR3 DNA reads as TGTGCCAGCTCGGCGGGACGGGTCGATGAGCAGTTCTTC. This translates into CASSAGRVDEQFF.

In nucleotides, the CDR3 is TGTGCCTGGAGTCGTGGGAGAGGGGGCCAAGAGACCCAGTACTTC. This translates into CAWSRGRGGQETQYF. V is TRBV30 and J is TRBJ2-5, with D perhaps matching TRBD1 (6 bases). V was pared by 2 bases and J by 1 base, with 14 bases between. The CDR3 has 15 amino acids. The germline V gene encodes CDR1 GTSNPN and CDR2 SVGIG (reference sequence).

The chain recombines TRBV7-2 with TRBJ1-2; D is unclear. The CDR3 spans 16 residues. V was trimmed by 1 base and J by 4 bases, leaving 16 bases between them. The V gene's germline CDR1 is SGHTA and CDR2 FQGNSA. CDR3 region: CASSLDRQVIGYGYTF. In DNA form, the CDR3 reads TGTGCCAGCAGCTTAGACCGCCAGGTGATCGGCTATGGCTACACCTTC.

The rearrangement joins TRBV4-1 to TRBJ2-5; no reliable D call. This CDR3 spans 14 amino acids. The V and J ends lost 4 bases and 3 bases respectively, with 12 bases between them. Germline V gene sequence: CDR1 MGHRA, CDR2 YSYEKL. The CDR3 nucleotides are TGCGCCAGCAGCCGAAACCCCCAGGAAGAGACCCAGTACTTC. This translates into CASSRNPQEETQYF.

Points on this clone: Other nucleotide sequences from this sample produce the same CDR3. The chain carries TRBV9 and TRBJ2-1; 8 bases are a match to TRBD2. Germline-derived CDR1 and CDR2 are SGDLS and YYNGEE. This CDR3 contains 14 residues. Trimming took 2 bases from V and 5 from J; bases not matched to a gene: 3. The CDR3 bases are TGTGCCAGCAGCGTCGGGACTAGGGACAATGAGCAGTTCTTC. It codes for CASSVGTRDNEQFF.

The J gene is TRBJ2-2, the V gene TRBV5-1; 11 nucleotides match TRBD2. Trimming cost V 8 bases and J 5 bases; bases outside gene matches: 8. The germline V gene has CDR1 SGHRS and CDR2 YFSETQ. The CDR3 has 15 amino acids. CDR3 bases: TGCGCCAGATACGGACTAGCGGGTAAGACCGGGGAGCTGTTTTTT. This encodes CARYGLAGKTGELFF.

This chain links TRBV10-3 with TRBJ1-6; D is unresolved. The length of the CDR3 is 14 residues. Germline CDR1 ENHRY, CDR2 SYGVKD. V was shortened by 0 bases and J by 10 bases, with 10 bases between the two germline ends. CDR3 protein: CAISESSPPSPLHF. CDR3 sequence (DNA): TGTGCCATCAGTGAGTCCTCCCCGCCCTCACCCCTCCACTTT.

The chain links TRBV27 to TRBJ2-1; 11 nucleotides line up with TRBD2. The CDR3 extends over 16 amino acids. V was pared by 7 bases and J by 1 base, with 6 bases of the junction left unmatched. The germline CDR1 and CDR2 sequences are MNHEY and SMNVEV (reference sequence). The CDR3 spells CASKRSGRGSYNEQFF. The CDR3 DNA reads TGTGCCAGCAAACGTAGCGGGAGGGGATCCTACAATGAGCAGTTCTTC.

V gene TRBV11-2 combines with J gene TRBJ1-2; maybe TRBD1 (6 bases). CDR1 is SGHAT and CDR2 is FQNNGV in the germline V gene. V was cut by 5 bases and J by 1 base, with 14 bases left in between. This CDR3 comprises 15 residues. The DNA of the CDR3 is TGTGCCAGCAGCCCTAGGACAGTCGTTAACTATGGCTACACCTTC. The encoded protein is CASSPRTVVNYGYTF.

This chain joins TRBV5-6 and TRBJ1-6; D perhaps matches TRBD1 (5 bases). V was trimmed by 4 bases and J by 7 bases, leaving 12 bases between them. Germline-derived CDR1 and CDR2 are SGHDT and YYEEEE. The CDR3 has 14 amino acids. The CDR3 reads CASSAGTWNSPLHF. In DNA, the CDR3 is TGTGCCAGCAGCGCCGGGACGTGGAATTCACCCCTCCACTTT.

The V and J genes are TRBV30 and TRBJ1-2; D remains ambiguous. Germline V gene lookup returns CDR1 GTSNPN and CDR2 SVGIG (reference sequence). This CDR3 is built from 14 residues. With 2 bases removed from V and 1 base from J, the gap between germline ends came to 11 bases. CDR3 sequence: CAWSKSRYNYGYTF. The CDR3 DNA reads as TGTGCCTGGAGTAAAAGCAGATATAACTATGGCTACACCTTC.

The chain joins TRBV7-9 to TRBJ1-1; TRBD1 aligns across 7 bases. Trimming at V came to 3 bases and at J to 10 bases, leaving 8 bases not matched to a gene. Germline V lookup: CDR1 SEHNR, CDR2 FQNEAQ (reference sequence). This CDR3 contains 13 residues. CDR3: CASSFQGGGLAFF. Here the CDR3 DNA reads TGTGCCAGCAGCTTTCAGGGGGGCGGTTTAGCTTTCTTT.

This clone turned up a few times. The gene calls are TRBV5-6 and TRBJ1-4; 8 bases fit TRBD1. The CDR3 consists of 15 residues. The germline CDR1 and CDR2 sequences are SGHDT and YYEEEE. After removal of 4 bases from V and 3 bases from J, the junction contained 5 bases not matched to a gene. CDR3 amino acids: CASSPQGGANEKLFF. For the CDR3, the DNA is TGTGCCAGCAGCCCACAGGGGGGAGCTAATGAAAAACTGTTTTTT.

V and J are TRBV6-6 and TRBJ1-3; possibly TRBD1 for D (6 bases). CDR3 length equals 16 residues. V was pared by 5 bases and J by 2 bases, with 16 bases between. Germline values: CDR1 MNHNY, CDR2 SVGAGI (reference sequence). CDR3 in amino acids: CASSINQGLAGNTIYF. The CDR3 bases are TGTGCCAGCAGTATAAATCAGGGGTTGGCTGGAAACACCATATATTTT.

The CDR3 bases are TGTGCCAGCAGTGAACTGGGGACAGGGATGGATGAGCAGTTCTTC. The encoded protein is CASSELGTGMDEQFF. V gene TRBV6-1 combines with J gene TRBJ2-1; 9 nucleotides match TRBD1. The germline V gene encodes CDR1 MNHNS and CDR2 SASEGT. J lost 8 bases, V lost 2 bases, and 7 bases had no gene match. The CDR3 contains 15 residues.

The chain is built from TRBV19 and TRBJ2-5; 9 bases line up with TRBD1. This CDR3 is built from 16 residues. Germline CDR1 LNHDA, CDR2 SQIVND (reference sequence). Trimming removed 5 bases from V and 5 bases from J; junction bases left unmatched: 12. CDR3 in amino acids: CASSFSPGQGLETQYF. In DNA, the CDR3 is TGTGCCAGTAGTTTCTCTCCGGGACAGGGTTTGGAGACCCAGTACTTC.

In this sample, this clone turned up a few times. The V call is TRBV30, the J call TRBJ2-1; tentative D call: TRBD1 (6 bases). Germline V gene sequence: CDR1 GTSNPN, CDR2 SVGIG (reference sequence). This CDR3 has 15 residues. V lost 8 bases and J lost 0, with 17 bases in between. The CDR3: CAGTGTPSSYNEQFF. The CDR3, as DNA: TGTGCCGGGACCGGGACACCGAGCTCCTACAATGAGCAGTTCTTC.

The V gene is TRBV9, the J gene TRBJ2-7; TRBD2 aligns across 13 bases. CDR3 length equals 15 residues. Germline loops: CDR1 SGDLS, CDR2 YYNGEE. The ends lost 4 bases at V and 5 bases at J; junction bases unmatched: 6. The CDR3 protein is CASSPGLAGWNEQYF. For the CDR3, the DNA is TGTGCCAGCAGCCCGGGACTAGCGGGGTGGAACGAGCAGTACTTC. The full variable domain, in which reference TRBV9 and TRBJ2-7 provide the parts outside the CDR3, is DSGVTQTPKHLITATGQRVTLRCSPRSGDLSVYWYQQSLDQGLQFLIQYYNGEERAKGNILERFSAQQFPDLHSELNLSSLELGDSALYFCASSPGLAGWNEQYFGPGTRLTVT.

The table lists this clone with a count of one. The V and J genes are TRBV21-1 and TRBJ1-5; the table names TRBD1, a call not compared with the DNA. TRBV21-1 is a documented pseudogene. The CDR3 loop spans 18 amino acids. The CDR3 is CASTPGGTEGRSNQPQHF. CDR3 DNA: TGTGCCAGCACCCCTGGGGGGACAGAGGGCCGCTCCAATCAGCCCCAGCATTTT.

The chain has TRBV9 and TRBJ1-1; 8 nucleotides agree with TRBD1. Unmatched junction bases numbered 6, after V lost 4 bases and J lost 1 base. This CDR3 region has 15 residues. Per the germline V gene, CDR1 is SGDLS and CDR2 is YYNGEE. In DNA, the CDR3 is TGTGCCAGCAGCCCCTCAGGGGGCGGGAACACTGAAGCTTTCTTT. It translates to CASSPSGGGNTEAFF.

The V and J genes are TRBV19 and TRBJ2-3; no definite D call. The V end lost 5 bases, the J end lost 0 bases, and 9 bases lay between the germline ends. Germline assignment: CDR1 LNHDA and CDR2 SQIVND (reference sequence). The CDR3 has 14 amino acids. CDR3 sequence: CASSGRTSTDTQYF. CDR3 DNA: TGTGCCAGTAGTGGTCGAACGAGCACAGATACGCAGTATTTT. The whole variable domain, filled in from reference TRBV19 and TRBJ2-3, reads DGGITQSPKYLFRKEGQNVTLSCEQNLNHDAMYWYRQDPGQGLRLIYYSQIVNDFQKGDIAEGYSVSREKKESFPLTVTSAQKNPTAFYLCASSGRTSTDTQYFGPGTRLTVL.

This clone was found once. The chain links TRBV6-5 to TRBJ2-7; 7 bases map to TRBD1. The germline CDR1 and CDR2 sequences are MNHEY and SVGAGI. This CDR3 contains 15 residues. Losses at the gene ends were 6 bases for V and 5 bases for J; bases not matched to a gene: 13. The CDR3 sequence is CASRKGVQGFHEQYV. The CDR3 bases are TGTGCCAGCAGGAAGGGCGTACAGGGGTTCCACGAGCAGTACGTC.